Below, 30 T cell receptor gamma chains from the same sample are listed, as sequenced in a study of fetal and pediatric gammadelta thymocytes. TCRdb fed the reads into CATT to redo clone calling. The sample includes 500 to 650 gamma-chain clones, roughly 1.3% of them seen just once. Sequenced material: Vgamma9Vdelta2 gamma-delta T cells from the thymus. Indicated subset: sorted CD3+gammadeltaTCR+Vgamma9+Vdelta2+ thymocytes. All receptors come from a child who underwent cardiac surgery and was recorded as healthy.

This clone is categorized as large. The V call is TRGV9, the J call TRGJP. Germline V CDR1 and CDR2: GITISATS, ISYDGTV (reference sequence). Unmatched junction bases numbered 8, after V lost 0 bases and J lost 6 bases. The CDR3 is 18 residues long. In DNA, the CDR3 is TGTGCCTTGTGGGAGGTGCGGGTACCAGAGTTGGGCAAAAAAATCAAGGTATTT. As protein: CALWEVRVPELGKKIKVF.

This clone is deemed large. The sample carries other DNA sequences with the same CDR3. The rearrangement links TRGV9 to TRGJP. The germline V gene encodes CDR1 GITISATS and CDR2 ISYDGTV (reference sequence). CDR3 length: 16 residues. J gave up 7 bases and V 0 bases, and 3 bases lay outside the gene matches. The CDR3 nucleotides read TGTGCCTTGTGGGAGGTGCTCGAGTTGGGCAAAAAAATCAAGGTATTT. Its translation: CALWEVLELGKKIKVF.

This clone rates as large. The V call is TRGV2, the J call TRGJ1 or TRGJ2. The trim removed 3 bases at V and 9 bases at J, leaving 8 bases unmatched. Germline V gives CDR1 EGSNGY, CDR2 YDSYNSKV. The CDR3 consists of 12 residues. CDR3: CATWDSQRKKLF. CDR3 nucleotide sequence: TGTGCCACCTGGGACTCGCAGCGTAAGAAACTCTTT.

This clone is labeled medium-sized (0.01 to 0.1%). The rearrangement joins TRGV9 to TRGJ1 or TRGJ2. Trimming at V came to 3 bases and at J to 2 bases, leaving 7 bases not matched to a gene. The CDR3 has 14 residues. The germline V gene has CDR1 GITISATS and CDR2 ISYDGTV (reference sequence). The CDR3: CALWEPHYYYKKLF. In DNA form, the CDR3 reads TGTGCCTTGTGGGAGCCTCACTATTATTATAAGAAACTCTTT.

By share, this clone counts as large. The chain couples TRGV2 to TRGJ1 or TRGJ2. CDR1 and CDR2 from the germline V gene are EGSNGY and YDSYNSKV. The V segment lost 0 bases and the J segment 9 bases; nucleotides outside the gene matches: 2. The CDR3 runs to 11 residues. The CDR3 here is CATWDGFKKLF. For the CDR3, the DNA is TGTGCCACCTGGGACGGGTTTAAGAAACTCTTT.

Sample share makes this clone large. V usage is TRGV9 and J usage is TRGJ1 or TRGJ2. CDR1 and CDR2 (germline): GITISATS, ISYDGTV (reference sequence). This CDR3 has 13 amino acids. V gave up 4 bases and J gave up 0 bases; unmatched junction bases: 3. The CDR3 reads CALWDQNYYKKLF. The CDR3 nucleotides read TGTGCCTTGTGGGACCAGAATTATTATAAGAAACTCTTT.

By its share, this clone is large. This same CDR3 is encoded by further DNA sequences in the sample. The chain links TRGV9 to TRGJP. Looked up from germline, CDR1 is GITISATS and CDR2 is ISYDGTV (reference sequence). This CDR3 contains 16 residues. Unmatched junction bases numbered 3, after V lost 3 bases and J lost 4 bases. The CDR3 sequence: CALWEIQELGKKIKVF. CDR3 nucleotide sequence: TGTGCCTTGTGGGAGATTCAAGAGTTGGGCAAAAAAATCAAGGTATTT.

For this clone: A far larger clone is just one base off, so this is likely a read error. The DNA is omitted, as the CDR3 cannot be located on it reliably, and the CDR3 follows TCRdb's listing. The chain carries TRGV11 and TRGJP2. TRGV11 is known as an ORF, though its function is uncertain. Ends included, the CDR3 has 18 residues. The CDR3 reads CTTVPAGLDTLRDWIKTF.

Concerning this clone itself: A far larger clone lies a single base away; this is likely a read error. The chain is built from TRGV8 and TRGJ1 or TRGJ2. Here the J gene came from matching the DNA to germline, since TCRdb omits it. The V and J ends lost 3 bases and 4 bases, in that order; junction bases with no gene match: 6. The CDR3 has 13 amino acids. CDR1 is VENAVY, CDR2 YDSYNSRV, per germline. The DNA for the CDR3 is TGTGCCACCTGGGATGGGCAGTATTATAAGAAACTCTTT. It codes for CATWDGQYYKKLF.

By frequency in the sample, this clone is large. This sample also contains other DNA sequences that code for the same CDR3. This chain joins TRGV10 and TRGJ1 or TRGJ2. TRGV10 is recorded as an ORF, its role being uncertain. Germline trimming cut 8 bases from V and 8 bases from J; bases unmatched to any gene: 10. This CDR3 is built from 12 residues. CDR3 in DNA: TGTGCTGCGTGGGATTATTTAAATAAGAAACTCTTT. Encoded protein: CAAWDYLNKKLF.

This clone is labeled large. The V gene is TRGV10, the J gene TRGJP1. TRGV10 is known as an ORF, though its function is uncertain. The V segment lost 8 bases and the J segment 6 bases; nucleotides outside the gene matches: 4. The CDR3 covers 12 residues. CDR3 nucleotide sequence: TGTGCTGCGTGGGATTCTGGTTGGTTCAAGATATTT. It codes for CAAWDSGWFKIF.

This clone is termed large (0.1 to 1%). The genes are TRGV9 and TRGJ1 or TRGJ2. In germline, CDR1 is GITISATS, CDR2 ISYDGTV (reference sequence). The CDR3 length is 15 residues. Losses at the gene ends were 6 bases for V and 6 bases for J; bases not matched to a gene: 17. The CDR3 region has the DNA TGTGCCTTGTGGTTCCCATCTCAATCGGGTTATAAGAAACTCTTT. Residues: CALWFPSQSGYKKLF.

This clone is judged large. Within the sample, other DNA sequences also encode this same CDR3. The J gene is TRGJP1, the V gene TRGV9. J gave up 0 bases and V 10 bases, and 2 bases lay outside the gene matches. This CDR3 comprises 12 residues. Looked up from germline, CDR1 is GITISATS and CDR2 is ISYDGTV (reference sequence). CDR3 coding DNA: TGTGCCTTTTATACCACTGGTTGGTTCAAGATATTT. Protein product: CAFYTTGWFKIF.

This clone qualifies as large (0.1 to 1%). V usage is TRGV2 and J usage is TRGJ1 or TRGJ2. Germline CDR1 reads EGSNGY; CDR2 reads YDSYNSKV. This CDR3 region has 13 residues. The V and J ends lost 0 bases and 4 bases, in that order; junction bases with no gene match: 3. In nucleotides, the CDR3 is TGTGCCACCTGGGACGGGCAGTATTATAAGAAACTCTTT. This codes for CATWDGQYYKKLF.

The chain employs TRGV9 and TRGJ1 or TRGJ2. The CDR3 sequence is 13 residues long. Germline CDR1 reads GITISATS; CDR2 reads ISYDGTV (reference sequence). The V gene end was trimmed by 4 bases and the J gene end by 8 bases; junction bases not matched to a gene: 11. The chain's CDR3 is CALWDPHVNKKLF. For the CDR3, the DNA is TGTGCCTTGTGGGACCCGCATGTTAATAAGAAACTCTTT.

Regarding this clone: A clone one base away is much larger, so this may be a read error. This rearrangement joins TRGV9 to TRGJP. Looked up from germline, CDR1 is GITISATS and CDR2 is ISYDGTV (reference sequence). V gave up 9 bases and J gave up 7 bases; unmatched junction bases: 6. This CDR3 is built from 14 residues. CDR3 nucleotides: TGTGCCTTGACGCCCGAGTTGGGCAAAAAAATCAAGGTATTT. Its translation: CALTPELGKKIKVF.

Worth noting for this clone: Given a far larger clone just one base away, this is likely a sequencing read error. The gene calls are TRGV9 and TRGJ1 or TRGJ2. CDR1 is GITISATS, CDR2 ISYDGTV, per germline (reference sequence). The CDR3 spans 14 residues. CDR3 region: CALWEVQGLGKNLF. DNA of the CDR3: TGTGCCTTGTGGGAGGTGCAAGGTTTGGGGAAGAATCTCTTT.

On this clone itself: A read error likely explains why the TCRdb protein, taken from a much larger clone, differs from this DNA's translation at residue 5; the protein shown is translated from the DNA. The rearrangement uses TRGV9 and TRGJP. Germline CDR1 GITISATS, CDR2 ISYDGTV (reference sequence). V was pared by 5 bases and J by 4 bases, with 5 bases of the junction left unmatched. The CDR3 is made up of 16 amino acids. The CDR3 DNA follows: TGTGCCTTGTGGGGGTCTCAAGAGTTGGGCAAAAAAATCAAGGTATTT. It yields the protein CALWGSQELGKKIKVF.

This clone is termed large. The rearrangement uses TRGV4 and TRGJ1 or TRGJ2. CDR3 length equals 16 residues. Trimming removed 0 bases from V and 0 bases from J; junction bases left unmatched: 8. Germline V gene lookup returns CDR1 EGSTGY and CDR2 YDSYTSSV. The DNA for the CDR3 is TGTGCCACCTGGGATGGGCCCTCTTTGAATTATTATAAGAAACTCTTT. Its protein is CATWDGPSLNYYKKLF.

This clone is categorized as large. The chain uses TRGV9 and TRGJP. The CDR3 length is 16 residues. Germline CDR1 GITISATS, CDR2 ISYDGTV (reference sequence). After removal of 4 bases from V and 9 bases from J, the junction contained 9 bases not matched to a gene. The CDR3 region has the DNA TGTGCCTTGTGGGACTCACCAAGGTTGGGCAAAAAAATCAAGGTATTT. It is translated as CALWDSPRLGKKIKVF.

This clone counts as large. Other DNA sequences from this sample encode an identical CDR3 as well. The rearrangement uses TRGV9 and TRGJP. The CDR3 has 16 residues. Germline V gene data show CDR1 as GITISATS and CDR2 as ISYDGTV (reference sequence). The V gene end was trimmed by 0 bases and the J gene end by 6 bases; junction bases not matched to a gene: 2. DNA for the CDR3: TGTGCCTTGTGGGAGGTGCTAGAGTTGGGCAAAAAAATCAAGGTATTT. Translation: CALWEVLELGKKIKVF.

By share, this clone counts as medium-sized (0.01 to 0.1%). The J gene is TRGJP1, the V gene TRGV3. The CDR3 contains 19 residues. Trimming cost V 0 bases and J 4 bases; bases outside gene matches: 17. CDR1 and CDR2 (germline): VTNTFY, YDVSTARD (reference sequence). The CDR3: CATWDRLNGPYFTGWFKIF. For the CDR3, the DNA is TGTGCCACCTGGGACAGGCTAAACGGTCCATACTTCACTGGTTGGTTCAAGATATTT.

There are a few counts of this clone. A much larger clonotype is one base distant, so this may be a read error. The chain carries TRGV9 and TRGJ1 or TRGJ2. V trimming: 3 bases; J trimming: 4 bases; junction bases outside the gene matches: 12. Germline CDR1 and CDR2: GITISATS and ISYDGTV (reference sequence). The CDR3 runs 15 residues. In nucleotides, the CDR3 is TGTGCCTTGTGGGAGACCGGGGGGCGGTATTATAAGAAACTCTTT. Translated: CALWETGGRYYKKLF.

In its sample, this clone is medium-sized. Other nucleotide sequences from this sample produce the same CDR3. The rearrangement links TRGV9 to TRGJP. The germline V gene encodes CDR1 GITISATS and CDR2 ISYDGTV (reference sequence). This CDR3 has 18 residues. V was clipped by 0 bases and J by 7 bases; unmatched bases: 9. CDR3 in DNA: TGTGCCTTGTGGGAGGTGCCAGCATGTGAGTTGGGCAAAAAAATCAAGGTATTT. This codes for CALWEVPACELGKKIKVF.

This chain joins TRGV9 and TRGJP. TCRdb leaves out the J gene; it was filled in here by matching the DNA to germline. Looked up from germline, CDR1 is GITISATS and CDR2 is ISYDGTV (reference sequence). The trim removed 3 bases at V and 16 bases at J, leaving 18 bases unmatched. The CDR3 extends over 17 amino acids. CDR3 amino acids: CALWERLELGKKKIKVF. In nucleotides, the CDR3 is TGTGCCTTGTGGGAGCGGCTAGAGTTGGGCAAAAAAAAAATCAAGGTATTT.

A word on this clone: This clone may be a read error of a much larger clone one base away. This rearrangement joins TRGV9 to TRGJ1 or TRGJ2. Germline assignment: CDR1 GITISATS and CDR2 ISYDGTV (reference sequence). Unmatched junction bases numbered 3, after V lost 0 bases and J lost 1 base. CDR3 length: 14 residues. In DNA form, the CDR3 reads TGTGCCTTGTGGGAGGTGTACAATTATTATAAGAAACTCTTT. Translated: CALWEVYNYYKKLF.

Details on this clone: A far larger clone is only one base removed, so a read error is likely. The chain carries TRGV2 and TRGJ1 or TRGJ2. The germline V gene has CDR1 EGSNGY and CDR2 YDSYNSKV. V gave up 3 bases and J gave up 15 bases; unmatched junction bases: 11. The CDR3 contains 11 residues. This CDR3 reads CATWDKRSLLF. CDR3 sequence (DNA): TGTGCCACCTGGGACAAGCGCTCGTTACTCTTT.

By share, this clone ranks as large (0.1 to 1%). V gene TRGV9 combines with J gene TRGJ1 or TRGJ2. Germline lookup yields CDR1 GITISATS and CDR2 ISYDGTV (reference sequence). The CDR3 runs 11 residues. Trimming took 0 bases from V and 12 from J; bases not matched to a gene: 5. The CDR3 nucleotides are TGTGCCTTGTGGGAGGTGCAGGCGAAACTCTTT. Amino acid sequence: CALWEVQAKLF.

This clone was found a few times. V and J are TRGV8 and TRGJ1 or TRGJ2. CDR1 VENAVY and CDR2 YDSYNSRV come from the germline V gene. The CDR3 extends over 14 amino acids. Trimming at V came to 0 bases and at J to 4 bases, leaving 6 bases not matched to a gene. Here the CDR3 reads CATWDRPVYYKKLF. For the CDR3, the DNA is TGTGCCACCTGGGATAGGCCGGTATATTATAAGAAACTCTTT.

This clone is termed large (0.1 to 1%). Other nucleotide sequences in the sample specify the same CDR3. The chain employs TRGV9 and TRGJ1 or TRGJ2. Losses at the gene ends were 2 bases for V and 0 bases for J; bases not matched to a gene: 4. The germline gives CDR1 GITISATS, CDR2 ISYDGTV (reference sequence). This CDR3 has 14 residues. CDR3 residues: CALWEGKNYYKKLF. The DNA of the CDR3 is TGTGCCTTGTGGGAGGGGAAGAATTATTATAAGAAACTCTTT.